This T cell receptor (beta chain) was sequenced for a study of blood T cell repertoires in COVID-19. Germline V gene data show CDR1 as MNHEY and CDR2 as SVGEGT. With 6 bases removed from V and 1 base from J, the gap between germline ends came to 15 bases. The CDR3 runs 15 residues. As originally analysed: Cell counts per sample came from amplifying reference gene primers. Repertoires were generated with immunoSEQ multiplex PCR, while TCRdb's copy carries only in-frame clones and drops some. V, J and clone size are taken as reported in that table, and D and trimming were inferred from the DNA itself. This table has 55,000 to 80,000 clones, less than 80% appearing once.

Sequencing input: peripheral blood. This clonotype originated in a man in his 60s with acute or convalescent COVID-19. V and J are TRBV6-2 or TRBV6-3 and TRBJ1-1, with a possible D match to TRBD1 (6 bases). The CDR3 sequence: CASSPSGGGNTEAFF. The CDR3 region has the DNA TGTGCCAGCAGCCCCTCGGGAGGGGGGAACACTGAAGCTTTCTTT.